The 8 T cell receptor beta chains presented below share a single source sample, sequenced in a study of blood T cell repertoires in COVID-19. TCRdb keeps only in-frame clones here, not all; method: immunoSEQ multiplex PCR. Of 130,000 to 150,000 clones detected, roughly 81% appear once; the ten largest clones hold roughly 8%. Sequencing was done on a sample of peripheral blood. The origin of the receptors is a human donor with acute or convalescent COVID-19. The donor label of this sample is uncertain.

The chain is built from TRBV9 and TRBJ2-1, with a weak D call TRBD2 (7 bases). The germline V gene encodes CDR1 SGDLS and CDR2 YYNGEE. The V gene lost 4 bases and the J gene lost 8 bases, with 25 bases spanning the gap. This CDR3 spans 17 amino acids. In DNA form, the CDR3 reads TGTGCCAGCAGCTCTTATTCGGGGGGCATGGTAAGTGATGAGCAGTTCTTC. It codes for CASSSYSGGMVSDEQFF. The full variable domain, rest sourced from reference TRBV9 and TRBJ2-1, is DSGVTQTPKHLITATGQRVTLRCSPRSGDLSVYWYQQSLDQGLQFLIQYYNGEERAKGNILERFSAQQFPDLHSELNLSSLELGDSALYFCASSSYSGGMVSDEQFFGPGTRLTVL.

This clone was seen a handful of times. The J gene is TRBJ1-1, the V gene TRBV6-6; D is possibly TRBD1 (6 bases). The V end lost 5 bases, the J end lost 0 bases, and 19 bases lay between the germline ends. Per the germline V gene, CDR1 is MNHNY and CDR2 is SVGAGI (reference sequence). The CDR3 is 17 residues long. CDR3 sequence (DNA): TGTGCCAGCAGTCTAATTCCGGGCCAGGGGATGAACACTGAAGCTTTCTTT. It codes for CASSLIPGQGMNTEAFF.

This clone has a single count. CDR3 residues: CASSSGQLYEQYV. The DNA for the CDR3 is TGTGCCAGCAGCTCGGGACAGCTTTACGAGCAGTACGTC. This chain connects TRBV11-2 to TRBJ2-7; 7 nucleotides agree with TRBD1. This CDR3 comprises 13 residues. From germline, CDR1 is SGHAT and CDR2 FQNNGV. With 4 bases clipped from V and 4 bases from J, the junction kept 4 bases outside the gene matches.

The rearrangement uses TRBV12-3 or TRBV12-4 and TRBJ1-1; a possible D gene is TRBD1 (6 bases). V was trimmed by 5 bases and J by 6 bases, leaving 10 bases between them. This CDR3 contains 12 residues. The CDR3 protein is CASSPGQPEAFF. CDR3 coding DNA: TGTGCCAGCAGTCCCGGACAGCCTGAAGCTTTCTTT.

The chain is built from TRBV5-1 and TRBJ2-7; 9 bases line up with TRBD1. The V gene end was trimmed by 4 bases and the J gene end by 0 bases; junction bases not matched to a gene: 5. The CDR3 length is 15 residues. Germline CDR1 and CDR2: SGHRS and YFSETQ. CDR3: CASSIQGAVSYEQYF. CDR3 sequence (DNA): TGCGCCAGCAGCATACAGGGGGCTGTCTCCTACGAGCAGTACTTC.

V gene TRBV27 combines with J gene TRBJ1-5; D gene ambiguous. The CDR3 consists of 15 residues. The V gene lost 5 bases and the J gene lost 6 bases, with 17 bases spanning the gap. From germline, CDR1 is MNHEY and CDR2 SMNVEV (reference sequence). CDR3 sequence: CASSPNDKRGQPQHF. In DNA form, the CDR3 reads TGTGCCAGCAGTCCGAACGATAAAAGAGGTCAGCCCCAGCATTTT.

The chain employs TRBV2 and TRBJ1-4; no definite D call. Trimming removed 4 bases from V and 0 bases from J, with 12 bases in between. Germline V lookup: CDR1 SNHLY, CDR2 FYNNEI. The CDR3 contains 16 residues. This chain's CDR3 is CASSVRYRATNEKLFF. The DNA of the CDR3 is TGTGCCAGCAGTGTAAGATACAGAGCAACTAATGAAAAACTGTTTTTT.

For the CDR3, the DNA is TGCGCCAGCAGCCCAGTTCTCGATCAGCCCCAGCATTTT. This codes for CASSPVLDQPQHF. V gene TRBV4-1 combines with J gene TRBJ1-5; D not resolved. V shed 4 bases and J shed 5 bases, with 9 bases lying between them. The CDR3 extends over 13 amino acids. Per the germline V gene, CDR1 is MGHRA and CDR2 is YSYEKL.